The 8 T cell receptor beta chains below come from one sample, sequenced in a study of shared clonotypes between healthy human individuals. Method: immunoSEQ multiplex PCR; TCRdb's copy keeps in-frame clones and lacks some. There are 2 million to 2.5 million clones in the sample; 90% to 95% occur only once, and 0.13% lies in the top ten. The specimen was naive CD4+ T cells sorted from blood. This sample's subset: CD45RA+ positively selected. These receptor sequences come from a man between 18 and 29 years old in good health.

The gene calls are TRBV25-1 and TRBJ1-1, with 9 bases fitting TRBD1. The trim removed 3 bases at V and 0 bases at J, leaving 2 bases unmatched. Germline CDR1 MGHDK, CDR2 SYGVNS. This CDR3 region has 15 residues. The CDR3 bases are TGTGCCAGCAGTGAGGACAGGGGCCTGAACACTGAAGCTTTCTTT. This codes for CASSEDRGLNTEAFF.

V is TRBV30 and J is TRBJ2-4, with 8 positions matching TRBD2. The CDR3 is made up of 16 amino acids. V lost 2 bases to trimming and J lost 1 base; unmatched junction nucleotides: 7. CDR1 and CDR2 from the germline V gene are GTSNPN and SVGIG (reference sequence). CDR3 nucleotides: TGTGCCTGGAGTTTAGCGGGAACTGGGGCCAAAAACATTCAGTACTTC. As protein: CAWSLAGTGAKNIQYF.

The chain combines TRBV18 with TRBJ1-2; unclear D gene. Trimming took 4 bases from V and 0 from J, leaving 15 bases between them. The CDR3 is 16 residues long. From germline, CDR1 is KGHSH and CDR2 LQKENI. In DNA form, the CDR3 reads TGTGCCAGCTCACTAGAGACCGGGCTCTCTAACTATGGCTACACCTTC. Translation gives CASSLETGLSNYGYTF.

The rearrangement joins TRBV23-1 to TRBJ1-2; a possible D gene is TRBD1 (6 bases). TRBV23-1 is an ORF for which the function is uncertain. The CDR3 is 14 amino acids. Trimming took 3 bases from V and 3 from J, leaving 11 bases between them. The DNA of the CDR3 is TGCGCCAGCAGTCACCTGACAGGACACTATGGCTACACCTTC. Amino acid sequence: CASSHLTGHYGYTF.

This clone has a single count. The chain carries TRBV29-1 and TRBJ2-5, with D perhaps matching TRBD1 (5 bases). V was trimmed by 2 bases and J by 6 bases, leaving 13 bases between them. Germline loops: CDR1 SQVTM, CDR2 ANQGSEA. The CDR3 is 13 residues long. CDR3 protein: CSVEKWQGQTQYF. The CDR3 DNA sequence: TGCAGCGTTGAAAAGTGGCAGGGCCAGACCCAGTACTTC.

V is TRBV2 and J is TRBJ1-6, with D possibly TRBD1 on 5 matching bases. This CDR3 region has 16 residues. CDR1 and CDR2 (germline): SNHLY, FYNNEI. V was trimmed by 6 bases and J by 12 bases, leaving 24 bases between them. DNA for the CDR3: TGTGCCAGCAGCCCCTCTACAGCGCCTTCGGGGGAACCCCTCCACTTT. It specifies CASSPSTAPSGEPLHF.

This rearrangement joins TRBV25-1 to TRBJ1-1; tentatively, D is TRBD1 (5 bases). Germline-derived CDR1 and CDR2 are MGHDK and SYGVNS. This CDR3 contains 15 residues. The V gene lost 0 bases and the J gene lost 6 bases, with 14 bases spanning the gap. CDR3 amino acids: CASSEYDSGSPEAFF. The CDR3 DNA sequence: TGTGCCAGCAGTGAATACGACTCAGGGAGCCCTGAAGCTTTCTTT.

V usage is TRBV7-2 and J usage is TRBJ2-3, with TRBD1 matching over 8 bases. The J segment lost 1 base and the V segment lost 5 bases, leaving 8 bases of the junction unmatched. This CDR3 contains 16 residues. Germline loops: CDR1 SGHTA, CDR2 FQGNSA. The CDR3 reads CASSAQGATGTDTQYF. As DNA, the CDR3 is TGTGCCAGCAGCGCTCAGGGGGCGACTGGCACAGATACGCAGTATTTT.